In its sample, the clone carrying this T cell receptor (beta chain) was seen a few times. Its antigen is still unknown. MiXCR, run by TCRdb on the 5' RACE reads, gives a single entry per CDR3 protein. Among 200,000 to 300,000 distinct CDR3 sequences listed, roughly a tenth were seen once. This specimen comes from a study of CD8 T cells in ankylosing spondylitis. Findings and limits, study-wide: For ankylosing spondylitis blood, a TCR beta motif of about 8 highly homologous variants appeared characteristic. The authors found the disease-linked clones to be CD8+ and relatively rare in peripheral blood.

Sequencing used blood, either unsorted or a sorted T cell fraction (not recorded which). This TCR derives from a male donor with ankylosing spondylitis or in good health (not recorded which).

CDR3 DNA sequence: TGTGCCAGCAGCTCAGACACAGGTTTTGGGACCTTC. It translates to CASSSDTGFGTF. The chain links TRBV11-2 to TRBJ1-2, with D possibly being TRBD1 (5 bases). Germline loops: CDR1 SGHAT, CDR2 FQNNGV. V gave up 4 bases and J gave up 14 bases, with 17 bases separating them. This CDR3 contains 12 residues.